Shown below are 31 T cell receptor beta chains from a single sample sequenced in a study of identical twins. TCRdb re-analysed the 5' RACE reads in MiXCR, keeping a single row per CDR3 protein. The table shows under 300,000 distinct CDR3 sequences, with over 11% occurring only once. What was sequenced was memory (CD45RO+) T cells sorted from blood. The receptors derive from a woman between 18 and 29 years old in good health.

The chain's CDR3 is CAISRLAGAETQYF. The DNA for the CDR3 is TGTGCCATCAGCAGACTAGCGGGGGCGGAGACCCAGTACTTC. The J gene is TRBJ2-5, the V gene TRBV10-3, with TRBD2 matching over 12 bases. Germline trimming cut 6 bases from V and 5 bases from J; bases unmatched to any gene: 4. The CDR3 runs 14 residues. Germline assignment: CDR1 ENHRY and CDR2 SYGVKD.

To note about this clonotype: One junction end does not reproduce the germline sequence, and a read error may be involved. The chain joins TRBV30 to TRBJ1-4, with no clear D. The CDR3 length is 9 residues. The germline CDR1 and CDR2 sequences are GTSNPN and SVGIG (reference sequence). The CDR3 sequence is CAWSRREVF. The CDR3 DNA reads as TGTGCCTGGAGTAGGAGGGAAGTTTTT.

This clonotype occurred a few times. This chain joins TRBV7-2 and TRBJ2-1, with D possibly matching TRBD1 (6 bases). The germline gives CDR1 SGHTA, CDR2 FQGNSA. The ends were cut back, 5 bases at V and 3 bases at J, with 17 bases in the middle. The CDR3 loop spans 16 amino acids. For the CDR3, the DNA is TGTGCCAGCAGCCGCCCGCAGGGGACCTTCTACAATGAGCAGTTCTTC. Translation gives CASSRPQGTFYNEQFF. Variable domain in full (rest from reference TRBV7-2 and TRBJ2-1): GAGVSQSPSNKVTEKGKDVELRCDPISGHTALYWYRQSLGQGLEFLIYFQGNSAPDKSGLPSDRFSAERTGGSVSTLTIQRTQQEDSAVYLCASSRPQGTFYNEQFFGPGTRLTVL.

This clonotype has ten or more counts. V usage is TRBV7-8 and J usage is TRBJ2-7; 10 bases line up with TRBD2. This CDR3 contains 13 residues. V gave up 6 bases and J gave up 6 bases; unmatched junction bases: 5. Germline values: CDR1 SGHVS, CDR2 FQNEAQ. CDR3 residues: CASSYQREGEQYF. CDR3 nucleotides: TGTGCCAGCAGTTACCAGCGGGAGGGCGAGCAGTACTTC.

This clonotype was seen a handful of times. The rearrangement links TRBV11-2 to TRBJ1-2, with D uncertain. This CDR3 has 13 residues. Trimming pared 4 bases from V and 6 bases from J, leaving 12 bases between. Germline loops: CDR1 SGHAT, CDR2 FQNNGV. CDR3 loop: CASSSRNGHGYTF. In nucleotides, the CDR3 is TGTGCCAGCAGCTCTAGAAACGGGCATGGCTACACCTTC. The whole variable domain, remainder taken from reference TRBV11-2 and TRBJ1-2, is EAGVAQSPRYKIIEKRQSVAFWCNPISGHATLYWYQQILGQGPKLLIQFQNNGVVDDSQLPKDRFSAERLKGVDSTLKIQPAKLEDSAVYLCASSSRNGHGYTFGSGTRLTVV.

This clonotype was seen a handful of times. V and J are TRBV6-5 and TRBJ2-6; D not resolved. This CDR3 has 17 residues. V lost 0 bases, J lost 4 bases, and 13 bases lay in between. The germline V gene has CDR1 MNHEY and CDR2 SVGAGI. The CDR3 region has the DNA TGTGCCAGCAGTTACTCTCCCAGGTCAACAGGGGCCAACGTCCTGACTTTC. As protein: CASSYSPRSTGANVLTF.

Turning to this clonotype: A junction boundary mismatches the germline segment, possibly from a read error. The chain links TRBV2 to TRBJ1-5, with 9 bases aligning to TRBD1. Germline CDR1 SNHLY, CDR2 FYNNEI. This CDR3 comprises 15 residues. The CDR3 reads CTSSGQGPSNQPQHF. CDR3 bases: TGTACCAGCAGCGGACAGGGGCCGAGCAATCAGCCCCAGCATTTT.

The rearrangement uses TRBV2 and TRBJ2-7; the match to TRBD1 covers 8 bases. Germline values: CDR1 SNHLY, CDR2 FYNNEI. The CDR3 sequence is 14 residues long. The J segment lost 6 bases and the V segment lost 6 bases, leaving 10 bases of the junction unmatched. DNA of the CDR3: TGTGCCAGCAGGAGAGACAGGGGTCTTAGCGAGCAGTACTTC. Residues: CASRRDRGLSEQYF.

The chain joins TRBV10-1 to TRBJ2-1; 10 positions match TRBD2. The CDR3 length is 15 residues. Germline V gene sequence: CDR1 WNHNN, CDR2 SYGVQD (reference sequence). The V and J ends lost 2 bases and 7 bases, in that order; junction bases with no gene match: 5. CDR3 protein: CASSETGLARNEQFF. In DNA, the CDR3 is TGCGCCAGCAGTGAGACGGGACTAGCGCGAAATGAGCAGTTCTTC.

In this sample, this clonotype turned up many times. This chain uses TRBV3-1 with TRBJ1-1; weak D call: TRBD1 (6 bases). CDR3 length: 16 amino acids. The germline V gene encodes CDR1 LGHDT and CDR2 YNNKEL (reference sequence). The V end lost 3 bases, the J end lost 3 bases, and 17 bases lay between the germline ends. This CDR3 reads CASSQGWTVTDTEAFF. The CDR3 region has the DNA TGTGCCAGCAGCCAGGGTTGGACAGTAACGGACACTGAAGCTTTCTTT.

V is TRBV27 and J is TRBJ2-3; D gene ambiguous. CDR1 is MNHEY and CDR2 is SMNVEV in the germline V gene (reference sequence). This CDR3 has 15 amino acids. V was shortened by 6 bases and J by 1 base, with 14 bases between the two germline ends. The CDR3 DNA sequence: TGTGCCAGCAGCAGGCAACGGACGGGCACAGATACGCAGTATTTT. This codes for CASSRQRTGTDTQYF.

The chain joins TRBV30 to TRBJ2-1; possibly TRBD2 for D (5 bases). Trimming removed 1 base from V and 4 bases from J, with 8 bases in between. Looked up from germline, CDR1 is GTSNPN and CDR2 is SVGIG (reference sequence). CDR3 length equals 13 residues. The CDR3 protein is CAWSAGVYNEQFF. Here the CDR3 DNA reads TGTGCCTGGAGTGCCGGGGTTTACAATGAGCAGTTCTTC.

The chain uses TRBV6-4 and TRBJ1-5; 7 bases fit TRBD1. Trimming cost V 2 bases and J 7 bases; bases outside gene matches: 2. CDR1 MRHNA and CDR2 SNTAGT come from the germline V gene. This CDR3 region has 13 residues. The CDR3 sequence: CASSDQGGQPQHF. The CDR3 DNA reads TGTGCCAGCAGTGACCAGGGGGGCCAGCCCCAGCATTTT.

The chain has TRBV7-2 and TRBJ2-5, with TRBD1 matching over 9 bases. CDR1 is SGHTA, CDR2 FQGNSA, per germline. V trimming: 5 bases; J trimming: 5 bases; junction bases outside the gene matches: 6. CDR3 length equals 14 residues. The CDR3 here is CASSADRGSETQYF. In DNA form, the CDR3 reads TGTGCCAGCAGCGCAGACAGGGGGTCGGAGACCCAGTACTTC.

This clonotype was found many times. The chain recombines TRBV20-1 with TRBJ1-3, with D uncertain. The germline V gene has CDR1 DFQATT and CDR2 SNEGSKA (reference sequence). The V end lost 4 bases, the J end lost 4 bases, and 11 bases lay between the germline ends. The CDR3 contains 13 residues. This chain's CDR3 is CSANLGRGNTIYF. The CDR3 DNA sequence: TGCAGTGCTAACCTAGGCAGGGGAAACACCATATATTTT.

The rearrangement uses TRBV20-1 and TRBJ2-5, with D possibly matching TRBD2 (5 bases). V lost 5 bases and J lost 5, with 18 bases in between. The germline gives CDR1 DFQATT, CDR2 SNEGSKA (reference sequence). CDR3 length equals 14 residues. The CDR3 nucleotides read TGCAGTGCTCTCGTCCGGGCTAGCCCCGAGACCCAGTACTTC. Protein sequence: CSALVRASPETQYF.

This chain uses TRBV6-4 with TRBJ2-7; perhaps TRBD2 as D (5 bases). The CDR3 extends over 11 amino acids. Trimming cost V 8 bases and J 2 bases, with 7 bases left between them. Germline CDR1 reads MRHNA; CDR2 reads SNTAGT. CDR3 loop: CASGRPYEQYF. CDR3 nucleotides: TGTGCCAGCGGGAGACCCTACGAGCAGTACTTC.

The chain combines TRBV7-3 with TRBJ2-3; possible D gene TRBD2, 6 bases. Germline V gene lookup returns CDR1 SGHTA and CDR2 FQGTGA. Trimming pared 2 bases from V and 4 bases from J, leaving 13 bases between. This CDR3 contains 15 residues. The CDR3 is CASSLLGGASDTQYF. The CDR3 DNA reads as TGTGCCAGCAGCTTACTGGGGGGAGCGTCAGATACGCAGTATTTT. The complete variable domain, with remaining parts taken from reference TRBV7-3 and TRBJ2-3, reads GAGVSQTPSNKVTEKGKYVELRCDPISGHTALYWYRQSLGQGPEFLIYFQGTGAADDSGLPNDRFFAVRPEGSVSTLKIQRTERGDSAVYLCASSLLGGASDTQYFGPGTRLTVL.

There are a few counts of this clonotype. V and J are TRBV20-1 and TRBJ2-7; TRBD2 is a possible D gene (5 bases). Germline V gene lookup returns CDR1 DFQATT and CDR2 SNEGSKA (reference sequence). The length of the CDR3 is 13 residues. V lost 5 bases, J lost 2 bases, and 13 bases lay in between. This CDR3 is CSAVSGLPYEQYF. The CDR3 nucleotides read TGCAGTGCTGTGTCAGGACTCCCCTACGAGCAGTACTTC.

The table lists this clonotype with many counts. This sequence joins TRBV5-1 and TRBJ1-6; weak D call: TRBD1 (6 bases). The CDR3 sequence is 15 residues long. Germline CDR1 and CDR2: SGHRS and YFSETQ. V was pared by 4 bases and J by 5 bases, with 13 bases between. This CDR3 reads CASSPRGKNNSPLHF. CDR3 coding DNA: TGCGCCAGCAGCCCTAGGGGGAAAAATAATTCACCCCTCCACTTT. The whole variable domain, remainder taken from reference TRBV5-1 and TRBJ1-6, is KAGVTQTPRYLIKTRGQQVTLSCSPISGHRSVSWYQQTPGQGLQFLFEYFSETQRNKGNFPGRFSGRQFSNSRSEMNVSTLELGDSALYLCASSPRGKNNSPLHFGNGTRLTVT.

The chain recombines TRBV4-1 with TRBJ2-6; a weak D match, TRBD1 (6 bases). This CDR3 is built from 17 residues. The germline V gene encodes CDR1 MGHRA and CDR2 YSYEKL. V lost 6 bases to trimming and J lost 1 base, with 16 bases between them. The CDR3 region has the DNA TGCGCCAGCAGTGTACAGGGATTGGGTTCTGGGGCCAACGTCCTGACTTTC. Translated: CASSVQGLGSGANVLTF.

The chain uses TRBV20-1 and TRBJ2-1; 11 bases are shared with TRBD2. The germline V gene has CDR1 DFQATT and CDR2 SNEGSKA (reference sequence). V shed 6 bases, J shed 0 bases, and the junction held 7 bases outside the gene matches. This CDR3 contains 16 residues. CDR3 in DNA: TGCAGTGCGTCGACTAGCGGGGCGAGCTCCTACAATGAGCAGTTCTTC. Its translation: CSASTSGASSYNEQFF.

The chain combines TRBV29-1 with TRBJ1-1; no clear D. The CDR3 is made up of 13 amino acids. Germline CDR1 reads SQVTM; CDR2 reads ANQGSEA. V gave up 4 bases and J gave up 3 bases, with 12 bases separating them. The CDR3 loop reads CSVGEGSDTEAFF. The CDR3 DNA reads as TGCAGCGTTGGGGAGGGATCAGACACTGAAGCTTTCTTT.

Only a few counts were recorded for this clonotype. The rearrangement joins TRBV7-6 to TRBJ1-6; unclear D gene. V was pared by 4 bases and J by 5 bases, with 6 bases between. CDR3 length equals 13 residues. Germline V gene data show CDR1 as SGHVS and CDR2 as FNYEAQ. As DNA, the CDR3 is TGTGCCAGCAGCTCCACGCATAATTCACCCCTCCACTTT. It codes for CASSSTHNSPLHF.

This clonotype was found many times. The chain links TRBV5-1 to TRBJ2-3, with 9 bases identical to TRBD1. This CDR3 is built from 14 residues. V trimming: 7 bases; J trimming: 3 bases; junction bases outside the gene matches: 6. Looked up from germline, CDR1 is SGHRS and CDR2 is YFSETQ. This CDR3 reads CASEGGQGTDTQYF. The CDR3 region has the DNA TGCGCCAGCGAGGGGGGACAGGGAACAGATACGCAGTATTTT.

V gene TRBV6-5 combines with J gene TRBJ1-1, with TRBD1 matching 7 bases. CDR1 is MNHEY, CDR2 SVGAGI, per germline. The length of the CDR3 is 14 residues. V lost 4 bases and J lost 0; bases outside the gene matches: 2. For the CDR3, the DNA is TGTGCCAGCAGTTCGGGACAGCTGAACACTGAAGCTTTCTTT. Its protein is CASSSGQLNTEAFF.

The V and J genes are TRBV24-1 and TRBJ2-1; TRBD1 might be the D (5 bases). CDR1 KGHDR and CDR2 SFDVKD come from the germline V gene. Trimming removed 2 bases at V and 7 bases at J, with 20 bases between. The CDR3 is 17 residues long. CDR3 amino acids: CATSDSTSTGHGNEQFF. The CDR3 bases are TGTGCCACCAGTGATTCCACTTCCACAGGTCATGGGAATGAGCAGTTCTTC.

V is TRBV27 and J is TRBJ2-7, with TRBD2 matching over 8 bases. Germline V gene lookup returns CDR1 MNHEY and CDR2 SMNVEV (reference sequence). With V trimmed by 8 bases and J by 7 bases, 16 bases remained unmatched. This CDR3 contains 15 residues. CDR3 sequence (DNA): TGTGCCAGCGCCCGGGCCGGGACTAGGAGAAGTGAGCAGTACTTC. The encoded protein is CASARAGTRRSEQYF.

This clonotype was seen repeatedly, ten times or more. The CDR3 reads CASSDRLPAANVLTF. Written as DNA, the CDR3 is TGTGCCAGCAGTGATCGGCTCCCCGCGGCCAACGTCCTGACTTTC. The genes are TRBV2 and TRBJ2-6; unclear D gene. The CDR3 covers 15 residues. Germline CDR1 and CDR2: SNHLY and FYNNEI. V was pared by 3 bases and J by 6 bases, with 12 bases between.

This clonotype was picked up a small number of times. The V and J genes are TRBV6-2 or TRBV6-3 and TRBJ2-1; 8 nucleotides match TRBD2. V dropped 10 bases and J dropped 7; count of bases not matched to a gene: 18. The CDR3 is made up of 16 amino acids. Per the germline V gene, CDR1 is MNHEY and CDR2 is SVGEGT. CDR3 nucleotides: TGTGCCACCACCGGGGCGAGCGGGAGTTTCGGGAATGAGCAGTTCTTC. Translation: CATTGASGSFGNEQFF.

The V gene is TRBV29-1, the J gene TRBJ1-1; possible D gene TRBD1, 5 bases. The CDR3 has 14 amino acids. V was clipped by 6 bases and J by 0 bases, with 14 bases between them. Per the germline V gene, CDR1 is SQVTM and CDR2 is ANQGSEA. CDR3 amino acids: CSVRGGSMNTEAFF. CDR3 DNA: TGCAGCGTGCGGGGGGGATCCATGAACACTGAAGCTTTCTTT.